A single sample gave rise to the 8 T cell receptor beta chains below, sequenced in a study of a mutant IDH1 vaccine in newly diagnosed glioma. Sequencing was performed with immunoSEQ multiplex PCR; in TCRdb, only in-frame clones are kept and a portion is missing. The sample comprises just over 65,000 clones, nearly 85% of which are singletons, and 10% to 15% rests with the top ten. These receptors' antigens are unknown. As to time point: week 23, last vaccination. All doses held 300 ug of mutant IDH1 20-mer peptide, with topical imiquimod. This specimen was PBMCs, taken from a glioma patient whose treatment included an IDH1 peptide vaccine. These receptor sequences come from a man between 18 and 35 years old with glioma.

J is TRBJ1-2 and V is TRBV5-6; 10 bases agree with TRBD1. CDR3 length: 14 amino acids. The germline gives CDR1 SGHDT, CDR2 YYEEEE. With V trimmed by 5 bases and J by 5 bases, 6 bases remained unmatched. The CDR3 is CASSLPGQGYGYTF. The CDR3 DNA follows: TGTGCCAGCAGTCTACCGGGACAGGGGTATGGCTACACCTTC. The entire variable domain, with the rest obtained from reference TRBV5-6 and TRBJ1-2, is as follows: DAGVTQSPTHLIKTRGQQVTLRCSPKSGHDTVSWYQQALGQGPQFIFQYYEEEERQRGNFPDRFSGHQFPNYSSELNVNALLLGDSALYLCASSLPGQGYGYTFGSGTRLTVV.

V gene TRBV9 combines with J gene TRBJ2-1; D may be TRBD1 (5 bases). The germline V gene encodes CDR1 SGDLS and CDR2 YYNGEE. Trimming took off 0 bases at V and 12 bases at J, with 19 bases between the two ends. This CDR3 is built from 15 residues. The CDR3 loop is CASSVGGSPGSGQFF. The CDR3 region has the DNA TGTGCCAGCAGCGTAGGGGGCAGCCCTGGTTCTGGGCAGTTCTTC. Full variable domain (remainder filled in from reference TRBV9 and TRBJ2-1): DSGVTQTPKHLITATGQRVTLRCSPRSGDLSVYWYQQSLDQGLQFLIQYYNGEERAKGNILERFSAQQFPDLHSELNLSSLELGDSALYFCASSVGGSPGSGQFFGPGTRLTVL.

The chain couples TRBV5-8 to TRBJ2-7; D gene ambiguous. Trimming stripped 0 bases from V and 3 bases from J, with 10 bases between. Germline values: CDR1 SGHTS, CDR2 YDEGEE. This CDR3 is built from 14 residues. Here the CDR3 reads CASSLGHVNYEQYF. The CDR3 region has the DNA TGTGCCAGCAGCTTGGGACACGTCAACTACGAGCAGTACTTC.

The chain is built from TRBV28 and TRBJ2-7; D possibly corresponds to TRBD2 (5 bases). The germline gives CDR1 MDHEN, CDR2 SYDVKM. V lost 6 bases and J 2 bases, leaving 14 bases between the germline ends. The length of the CDR3 is 14 residues. The CDR3 loop reads CASSPTRRPYEQYF. CDR3 coding DNA: TGTGCCAGCAGCCCTACCAGGAGGCCCTACGAGCAGTACTTC.

This clone has just one count. The chain carries TRBV4-3 and TRBJ2-1, with TRBD1 matching over 8 bases. The CDR3 spans 16 residues. The V gene end was trimmed by 1 base and the J gene end by 2 bases; junction bases not matched to a gene: 4. The germline gives CDR1 LGHNA, CDR2 YSLEER. The CDR3: CASSQGARGPYNEQFF. The CDR3 DNA follows: TGCGCCAGCAGCCAAGGTGCCAGGGGGCCCTACAATGAGCAGTTCTTC.

The chain has TRBV4-1 and TRBJ2-5; D gene unclear. The CDR3 has 13 residues. Germline V lookup: CDR1 MGHRA, CDR2 YSYEKL. Trimming removed 0 bases from V and 9 bases from J, with 11 bases in between. The CDR3 DNA is TGCGCCAGCAGCCAAGACTCGTTAGGGTCCCAGTACTTC. Translating it yields CASSQDSLGSQYF.

The gene calls are TRBV30 and TRBJ2-3; no firm D call. Germline assignment: CDR1 GTSNPN and CDR2 SVGIG (reference sequence). Trimming shortened V by 3 bases and J by 0 bases, and 7 bases separated the two germline ends. The CDR3 sequence is 13 residues long. The DNA for the CDR3 is TGTGCCTGGAGGCCAGCGAGCACAGATACGCAGTATTTT. Translating it yields CAWRPASTDTQYF.

The V gene is TRBV30, the J gene TRBJ2-7, with a tentative D call TRBD2 (6 bases). The CDR3 runs to 15 residues. Deletions cut 2 bases from V and 4 bases from J, with 18 bases between. Germline assignment: CDR1 GTSNPN and CDR2 SVGIG (reference sequence). The CDR3 protein is CAWSPTVLGGYEQYF. DNA for the CDR3: TGTGCCTGGAGTCCTACGGTACTTGGGGGGTACGAGCAGTACTTC.